The next 8 T cell receptor beta chains were all read from a single sample in a study of radiotherapy plus CTLA-4 blockade in lung cancer. The assay was immunoSEQ multiplex PCR, and TCRdb's table has in-frame clones only and misses some. The sample has roughly 93,000 clones; about 81% are singletons. Sequences were derived from peripheral blood, sampled from a patient treated with radiotherapy plus ipilimumab. All receptors come from a human donor with non-small cell lung cancer who had a partial response to radiotherapy plus ipilimumab.

This clone was recorded a few times. The chain joins TRBV29-1 to TRBJ2-2; 10 bases match TRBD1. The germline V gene encodes CDR1 SQVTM and CDR2 ANQGSEA. This CDR3 spans 16 amino acids. V shed 6 bases and J 5 bases; nucleotides not matched to a gene: 12. CDR3 DNA: TGCAGCGTGCGGGAAGTGGGACAGGGGACAACCGGGGAGCTGTTTTTT. Translation gives CSVREVGQGTTGELFF.

This rearrangement joins TRBV5-1 to TRBJ2-3; 9 bases align to TRBD1. The V and J ends lost 5 bases and 0 bases, in that order; junction bases with no gene match: 4. From germline, CDR1 is SGHRS and CDR2 YFSETQ. The CDR3 totals 15 residues. The CDR3 protein is CASSVGTGSTDTQYF. The CDR3, as DNA: TGCGCCAGCAGTGTGGGGACAGGGAGCACAGATACGCAGTATTTT.

The gene calls are TRBV28 and TRBJ2-3; D perhaps matches TRBD1 (6 bases). V lost 5 bases, J lost 4 bases, and 22 bases lay in between. Germline assignment: CDR1 MDHEN and CDR2 SYDVKM. This CDR3 has 17 residues. CDR3 nucleotides: TGTGCCAGCAGTGGTTGGCAGGCCGAGGCAGGGGCAGATACGCAGTATTTT. Residues: CASSGWQAEAGADTQYF.

The chain recombines TRBV18 with TRBJ2-5; D ambiguous. Germline assignment: CDR1 KGHSH and CDR2 LQKENI. V dropped 3 bases and J dropped 2 bases, with 16 bases sitting between them. CDR3 length: 16 amino acids. CDR3 sequence (DNA): TGTGCCAGCTCACCTAATGAGTGGAGAAGGCAAGAGACCCAGTACTTC. Its translation: CASSPNEWRRQETQYF.

The gene calls are TRBV27 and TRBJ2-4; 9 nucleotides match TRBD1. The germline V gene encodes CDR1 MNHEY and CDR2 SMNVEV (reference sequence). V dropped 6 bases and J dropped 2; count of bases not matched to a gene: 11. The CDR3 has 17 amino acids. In DNA, the CDR3 is TGTGCCAGCAGACCTATCGCGGGACAGGGCTCCAAAAACATTCAGTACTTC. Encoded protein: CASRPIAGQGSKNIQYF.

This chain joins TRBV18 and TRBJ2-5; D unresolved. The CDR3 covers 16 residues. Germline V gene sequence: CDR1 KGHSH, CDR2 LQKENI. The germline V and J ends were trimmed by 6 bases and 1 base, with 18 bases remaining between them. CDR3 residues: CASSLFTRQLQETQYF. DNA for the CDR3: TGTGCCAGCTCCCTTTTTACCCGCCAACTCCAAGAGACCCAGTACTTC.

The chain combines TRBV19 with TRBJ1-5, with TRBD1 identical over 9 bases. Germline assignment: CDR1 LNHDA and CDR2 SQIVND (reference sequence). V gave up 3 bases and J gave up 2 bases; unmatched junction bases: 2. The CDR3 contains 15 residues. This CDR3 is CASSIRDRGNQPQHF. The CDR3 nucleotides read TGTGCCAGTAGTATTCGGGACAGGGGCAATCAGCCCCAGCATTTT.

The J gene is TRBJ2-3, the V gene TRBV5-1, with TRBD2 matching over 13 bases. Germline CDR1 and CDR2: SGHRS and YFSETQ. Unmatched junction bases numbered 7, after V lost 3 bases and J lost 0 bases. The CDR3 covers 18 residues. The CDR3 spells CASSSQGLAGSSTDTQYF. CDR3 in DNA: TGCGCCAGCAGCTCCCAGGGACTAGCGGGATCTAGCACAGATACGCAGTATTTT. Complete variable domain (other parts from reference TRBV5-1 and TRBJ2-3): KAGVTQTPRYLIKTRGQQVTLSCSPISGHRSVSWYQQTPGQGLQFLFEYFSETQRNKGNFPGRFSGRQFSNSRSEMNVSTLELGDSALYLCASSSQGLAGSSTDTQYFGPGTRLTVL.